This paragraph covers one T cell receptor beta chain sequence. Its recognized antigen is unknown. It has no much larger one-base neighbor in the sample; base qualities were not kept. Data came from an Illumina NovaSeq 6000. cDNA libraries for TCRalpha and TCRbeta were prepared by 5'RACE using constant-segment primers, with sample barcodes and unique molecular identifiers added. Trizol reagent was used to extract RNA from every sample. Library amplification was performed in two PCR steps, and a second sample barcode and Illumina TruSeq adapters were introduced in the second step. Libraries were sequenced on an Illumina NovaSeq with 2 x 150 bp paired-end reads. Under the source paper's analysis protocol: The reads were demultiplexed and collapsed into UMI-guided consensus sequences using migec v1.2.7. Using mixcr v2.1.11, the UMI consensuses were aligned to TRA and TRB V and J templates and assembled into clonotypes. Clonotypes were classified as expanded or contracted when called significant by both edgeR and NoisET, with noise models trained on biological replicates. For edgeR calls, the cutoffs were a false discovery rate-adjusted p below 0.01 and a log2 fold-change threshold of 1. PCA with hierarchical clustering of max-normalized trajectories of the 1000 most abundant clonotypes was used as exploratory dynamics analysis. Separately sequenced CD4+ and CD8+ repertoires were used to assign a CD4 or CD8 phenotype to each responding clone. The public reads were quality trimmed at Q25 with fastp and then assembled into clones with MiXCR by TCRdb, keeping productive beta chains. Rows are unified per CDR3 protein, each entry keeping the most common DNA and genes. TCRdb's processing, not the authors' own work, is the source of the V and J calls. The sample profile shows 350,000 to 550,000 distinct CDR3 sequences; roughly 18% of them were found once. The top ten hold 20% to 25% of the sample.

This entry comes from a study of T-cell memory formation after mild COVID-19 (dated by TCRdb to the early 2020s). Regarding the complete study: TCR sequence clusters from the two donors were largely donor specific. T-cell clones expanding and contracting after mild COVID-19 in two donors were tracked by longitudinal TCRalpha and TCRbeta repertoire sequencing. Two young, previously healthy adult volunteers made up the cohort, one male and one female. The investigation overall reported the following: Clones that contracted from day 15 to 85 showed balanced CD4/CD8 phenotypes, whereas a second wave of clones that expanded from day 15 to 37 leaned towards CD4+. The detection of some responding clones in pre-infection memory suggests that pre-existing cross-reactive memory T cells joined the SARS-CoV-2 response. Contracting CD4+ clones were located mainly in the CM and EM memory subsets, whereas CD8+ clones were found to be enriched in EMRA. SARS-CoV-2 specificity of the second-wave clones peaking on day 37 was not confirmed. The study included only a couple of mild cases, and larger cohorts that include severe cases with pre-infection samples were judged to be necessary.

The CDR3 spans 15 residues, from the cysteine through the phenylalanine. Of the read, only the CDR3 DNA is kept; its 45 bases are in frame from base 1. The germline V gene provides CDR1 LGHNA and CDR2 YSLEER. The V end loses 0 bases and the J end loses 6 bases, and a stretch of 15 bases separates them. Ficoll-Paque density gradient centrifugation was used to isolate PBMCs. This receptor was obtained from a man between 18 and 35 years old who had mild COVID-19 (a few samples of this study predate the infection). The sample titles of this study are shuffled in the database, so cell type and time point are left out; the donor was told from shared clones. Sequenced: PBMCs or a T cell subset sorted from them (not recorded which). Recombination connected TRBV4-3 to TRBJ2-7, with a weak D call of TRBD2 (5 bases match). In nucleotide form, the sequence is TGCGCCAGCAGCCAAGACTCCACCCTCGGGGTCGAGCAGTACTTC. It translates to CASSQDSTLGVEQYF.